This T cell receptor beta chain was sequenced in a study of CD8 T cells in Susac syndrome. The V gene's germline CDR1 is KGHDR and CDR2 SFDVKD. V lost 2 bases and J 4 bases, leaving 11 bases between the germline ends. This CDR3 spans 15 amino acids. Roughly 0.45 to 1 ug RNA was reverse transcribed with random hexamers. MiXCR, applied by TCRdb to the immunoSEQ multiplex PCR reads, yields one record per CDR3 protein. Of 180,000 or so distinct CDR3 sequences listed, roughly 94% are singletons. This sequence was found in a human donor in good health. The sample consisted of CD4+ T cells from PBMCs. The V and J genes are TRBV24-1 and TRBJ2-1; either TRBD1 or TRBD2 may supply D (5 bases each). The CDR3 DNA is TGTGCCACCAGTGATTCCCTTGGGGGTTACAATGAGCAGTTCTTC. Translating it yields CATSDSLGGYNEQFF.